This entry describes one T cell receptor (beta chain). Its antigen is still unknown. The record has no base qualities; no much larger clone is one base away. Reading the germline V gene gives CDR1 SGHNT and CDR2 YENEEA. The CDR3 covers 13 residues, taking in both the cysteine and the phenylalanine. Only the CDR3 DNA stays, 39 bases, in frame from base 1. Trimming removed 5 bases from V and 3 bases from J, leaving 9 bases between the germline ends. The data were obtained in a study of OX40 agonist ivuxolimab in advanced cancers. Context from the whole study: Ivuxolimab, which targeted the costimulatory receptor OX40 (CD134), was an agonistic, fully human IgG2 monoclonal antibody. Intravenous ivuxolimab was administered to patients every 2 weeks at six dose levels: 0.01, 0.1, 0.3, 1.5, 3 and 10 mg/kg. Of the roughly 50 dose-escalation patients, hepatocellular carcinoma was present in roughly 19, melanoma in about 15, renal cell carcinoma in 9 and head and neck cancer in 9. In the dose-escalation cohort, 82.7% of patients were male, and the mean age was 60 years with a range of about 20 to 80. Patients were allowed to have had prior anti-PD-1, anti-PD-L1 or anti-CTLA-4 therapy, and less than 45% of the dose-escalation patients had previously received checkpoint inhibitors. Partial responses occurred in three dose-escalation patients, of whom one had hepatocellular carcinoma and two had cutaneous melanoma. The purpose of peripheral TCRbeta sequencing was to test whether ivuxolimab changed TCR sequence diversity and led to clonal T-cell expansion. The monotherapy dose-escalation portion (N of about 47 patients) of the phase I ivuxolimab trial is reported in the paper. The paper as a whole reports these results and caveats: Low levels of normalized T-cell clonal expansion were also seen in some patients who did not respond. At doses of 0.1 to 3.0 mg/kg, clonal expansion of both CD4+ and CD8+ blood T cells was observed from baseline to week 6. After ivuxolimab, expanded clones were on average more numerous among CD8+ T cells than among CD4+ T cells. Antigen specificity was not determined for the clonally expanded peripheral T cells. In partial responders in the 0.1-3.0 mg/kg groups, normalized peripheral clonal expansion was found to be among the lowest, especially among CD8+ T cells.

Patients with a history of autoimmune disease or receiving systemic immunosuppression were excluded from the trial. Peripheral blood for TCR sequencing was collected from all dose cohorts at baseline, on cycle 4 day 1, and on cycle 7 day 1. Samples came from an open-label, multicenter, first-in-human phase I dose-escalation trial of ivuxolimab. Adults with locally advanced or metastatic melanoma, renal cell, hepatocellular, or head and neck squamous cell carcinoma were enrolled in the trial. CD4+ and CD8+ T cells were sorted separately from peripheral blood before TCR sequencing. Genomic DNA was isolated from the sorted cells so that the TCRbeta CDR3 region could be sequenced. The immunoSEQ Assay was used to sequence the TCRbeta CDR3 regions. As stored in TCRdb, this immuneACCESS dataset retains in-frame rearrangements with V and J assigned. A fraction of the clones does not appear; measured against another copy, unresolved V genes explain less than half of the discrepancy, and the remainder lacks a known reason. The sample yields about 82,000 clones; about 92% were counted once. 0.3% to 0.45% of the sample is held by the ten biggest clonotypes.

The sequence links TRBV11-3 to TRBJ2-3; TRBD1 is a weak D gene call, 6 bases matching. Source: CD4+ or CD8+ T cells sorted from blood, taken in a trial of the OX40 agonist ivuxolimab. The TCR was taken from an adult with an advanced solid tumor such as melanoma, head and neck, liver or kidney cancer. The sequenced DNA: TGTGCCAGCAGCGTAGGACAGACAGATACGCAGTATTTT. Its protein reads: CASSVGQTDTQYF.